What follows describes a single T cell receptor (beta chain). Germline values: CDR1 SNHLY, CDR2 FYNNEI. The V and J ends lost 5 bases and 2 bases, in that order; junction bases with no gene match: 4. This CDR3 has 14 amino acids. The source of the sample is a study of blood T cell repertoires in COVID-19. Overall study context: Both acute and convalescent COVID-19 samples were obtained from the United States, Italy and Spain. PBMCs, B-cell-depleted T cells, or T cells were the source of the cDNA or gDNA that made up the material.

As handled by the study authors: From reference gene primer amplification, estimates of nucleated cell counts were derived. Using immunoSEQ multiplex PCR, the repertoire was profiled, and TCRdb retains in-frame clones only, with some absent. The V and J calls and clone size come from that table; D and trimming were worked out from the DNA. The profile shows about 100,000 clones, 89% of them singletons. This sequence originates from a man between 40 and 49 years old with active or convalescent COVID-19. The source material was peripheral blood. The chain is built from TRBV2 and TRBJ2-7; 9 bases map to TRBD1. This CDR3 is CASSPRTGAYEQYF. CDR3 sequence (DNA): TGTGCCAGCAGTCCTAGGACAGGGGCCTACGAGCAGTACTTC.